These T cell receptor beta chains were read from a single sample in a study of blood T cell repertoires in COVID-19. Method: immunoSEQ multiplex PCR; TCRdb's copy keeps in-frame clones and lacks some. Of about 200,000 clones listed, around 87% were seen once; the top ten hold around 2.7%. Source material: peripheral blood. The receptors were gathered from a man aged 60 to 69 with acute or convalescent COVID-19. The conserved cysteine and the conserved F or W are not part of the CDR3 here. D genes are given only for firm matches.

d_call v_call cdr3_aa
TRBD2 TRBV7-9 ASSLSGGAMETQY
. TRBV18 ASSPLGRAEDYGYT
TRBD1 TRBV11-2 ASSLARWDRGGYT
TRBD1 TRBV19 ASSTTGGAQPQH
TRBD1 TRBV3-1/TRBV3-2 ASSRTGTGLDTQY
. TRBV24-1 ATSYPVKEKLF
TRBD1 TRBV6-6 ASSSTGAVREKLF
TRBD1 TRBV5-4 ASSPRDRSYGYT
TRBD1 TRBV30 AWTGTGVEKLF
. TRBV28 ASTRSTDTQY
. TRBV7-9 ASSLQGSSEKLF
TRBD1 TRBV19 ASRDRGGTEAF
. TRBV7-9 ASSLGGGGSPLH
TRBD1 TRBV7-2 ASSPRRTGSTYEQY
TRBD2 TRBV6-5 ASSRGTSGEYEQY
. TRBV11-2 ASSQNGQRNSGNTIY
TRBD2 TRBV5-5 ASSLAPWGGRSYEQY
. TRBV28 ASRIRTDNSPLH
TRBD1 TRBV19 ASSPGTGVGRVYGYT
. TRBV2 ASSPEREPEKLF
TRBD1 TRBV19 ASRGPGQPSYEQY
. TRBV29-1 SVVAPFFSQETQY
TRBD1 TRBV7-8 ASSRGQGAYQPQH
TRBD2 TRBV30 AWSGGTSGGPLQETQY
TRBD1 TRBV2 ASKGAIDTQY